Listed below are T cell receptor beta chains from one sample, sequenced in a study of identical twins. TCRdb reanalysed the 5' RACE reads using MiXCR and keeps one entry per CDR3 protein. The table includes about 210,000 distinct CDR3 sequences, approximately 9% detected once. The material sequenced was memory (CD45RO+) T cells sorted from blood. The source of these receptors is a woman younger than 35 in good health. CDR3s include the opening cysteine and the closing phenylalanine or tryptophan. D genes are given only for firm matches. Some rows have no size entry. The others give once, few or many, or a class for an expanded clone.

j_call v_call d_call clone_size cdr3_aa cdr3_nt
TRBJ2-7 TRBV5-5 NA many CASSLGPGSYEQYF TGTGCCAGCAGCTTGGGGCCAGGGTCCTACGAGCAGTACTTC
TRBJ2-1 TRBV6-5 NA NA CASSYPGASSSYNEQFF TGTGCCAGCAGTTACCCGGGGGCCTCGAGCTCCTACAATGAGCAGTTCTTC
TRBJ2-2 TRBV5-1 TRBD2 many CASSLEASGSHTGELFF TGCGCCAGCAGCTTGGAGGCTAGCGGGAGTCACACCGGGGAGCTGTTTTTT
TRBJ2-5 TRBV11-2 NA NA CASSQTSQQETQYF TGTGCCAGCAGCCAAACTAGCCAACAAGAGACCCAGTACTTC
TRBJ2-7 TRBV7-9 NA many CASSPGGSYEQYF TGTGCCAGCTCACCAGGCGGGTCCTACGAGCAGTACTTC
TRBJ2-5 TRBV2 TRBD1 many CASGGDRAKTQYF TGTGCCAGCGGGGGAGACAGGGCGAAGACCCAGTACTTC
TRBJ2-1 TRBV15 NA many CATSRDLGRGVNEQFF TGTGCCACCAGCAGAGATCTGGGGCGTGGGGTCAATGAGCAGTTCTTC
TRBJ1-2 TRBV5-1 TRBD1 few CASSVRQGYGYTF TGCGCCAGCAGCGTCCGACAGGGCTATGGCTACACCTTC
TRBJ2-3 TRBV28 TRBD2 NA CASWLAGISDTQYF TGTGCCAGCTGGCTAGCGGGAATCTCAGATACGCAGTATTTT
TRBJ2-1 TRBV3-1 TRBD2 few CASSQDPKRGYNEQFF TGTGCCAGCAGCCAAGATCCCAAGCGGGGTTACAATGAGCAGTTCTTC
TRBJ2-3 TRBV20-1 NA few CSAQEWGGGVDTQYF TGCAGTGCCCAGGAATGGGGAGGGGGGGTAGATACGCAGTATTTT
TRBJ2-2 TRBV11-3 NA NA CASSVFRGPGELFF TGTGCCAGCAGCGTATTCCGTGGTCCCGGGGAGCTGTTTTTT
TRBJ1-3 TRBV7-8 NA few CASNQGARGSGNTIYF TGTGCCAGCAACCAAGGGGCTCGGGGCTCTGGAAACACCATATATTTT
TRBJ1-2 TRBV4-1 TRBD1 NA CASSQVPTGGSYGYTF TGCGCCAGCAGCCAAGTCCCGACAGGGGGAAGCTATGGCTACACCTTC
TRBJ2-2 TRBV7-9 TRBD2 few CASGGTSNGELFF TGTGCCAGCGGTGGGACTAGCAACGGGGAGCTGTTTTTT
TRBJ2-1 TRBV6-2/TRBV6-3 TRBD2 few CASRGLAGTDEQFF TGTGCCAGCAGGGGACTAGCGGGGACGGATGAGCAGTTCTTC
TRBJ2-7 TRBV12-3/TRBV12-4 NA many CASSFDGYYEQYF TGTGCCAGCAGTTTTGACGGCTATTACGAGCAGTACTTC
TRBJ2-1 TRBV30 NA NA CAWSGNNEQFF TGTGCCTGGAGCGGAAACAATGAGCAGTTCTTC
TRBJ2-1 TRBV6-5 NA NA CASSNPQRGEQFF TGTGCCAGCAGTAACCCCCAGCGCGGTGAGCAGTTCTTC
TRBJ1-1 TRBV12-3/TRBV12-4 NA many CASSPDSRNTEAFF TGTGCCAGCAGTCCAGACAGCAGGAACACTGAAGCTTTCTTT
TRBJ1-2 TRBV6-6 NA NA CASSYSGRDRSIF TGTGCCAGCAGTTACTCAGGAAGGGACCGGTCCATCTTC
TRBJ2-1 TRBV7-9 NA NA CASSLLAPGEQFF TGTGCCAGCAGCTTACTAGCACCCGGTGAGCAGTTCTTC
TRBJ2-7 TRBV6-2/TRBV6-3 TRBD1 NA CASSWGTGGRGYEQYF TGTGCCAGCAGTTGGGGGACAGGCGGTAGGGGATACGAGCAGTACTTC
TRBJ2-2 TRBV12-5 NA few CASGSHGAGELFF TGTGCTAGTGGTTCCCATGGGGCCGGGGAGCTGTTTTTT
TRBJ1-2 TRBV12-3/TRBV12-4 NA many CASTRAGRNGYTF TGTGCCAGCACTAGAGCCGGTCGGAATGGCTACACCTTC
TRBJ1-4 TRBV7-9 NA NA CASSLGSGVEKLFF TGTGCCAGCAGTCTGGGGTCAGGGGTAGAAAAACTGTTTTTT
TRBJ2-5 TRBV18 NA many CASSLWAQETQYF TGTGCCAGCTCACTGTGGGCACAAGAGACCCAGTACTTC
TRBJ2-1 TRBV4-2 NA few CASSQEANRYREYNEQFF TGTGCCAGCAGCCAAGAGGCGAACCGGTACAGAGAATACAATGAGCAGTTCTTC
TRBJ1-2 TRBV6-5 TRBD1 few CASSYSETGNGYTF TGTGCCAGCAGTTACTCTGAGACAGGGAATGGCTACACCTTC
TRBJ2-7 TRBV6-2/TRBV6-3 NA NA CASTTRGLQAYEQYF TGTGCCAGCACCACTCGGGGACTGCAGGCCTACGAGCAGTACTTC
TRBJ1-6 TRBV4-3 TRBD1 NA CASSQELGTVNSPLHF TGCGCCAGCAGCCAGGAACTCGGGACAGTCAATTCACCCCTCCACTTT
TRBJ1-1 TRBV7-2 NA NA CASRSQVAANTEAFF TGTGCCAGCAGGAGCCAAGTAGCCGCGAACACTGAAGCTTTCTTT
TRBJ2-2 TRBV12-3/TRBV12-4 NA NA CASSLSSGGTGELFF TGTGCCAGCAGTTTAAGTAGCGGAGGGACCGGGGAGCTGTTTTTT
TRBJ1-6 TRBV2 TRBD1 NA CASTPDGTGSPLHF TGTGCCAGCACTCCGGATGGGACAGGATCACCCCTCCACTTT
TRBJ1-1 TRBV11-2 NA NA CASSLNPRWTEAFF TGTGCCAGCAGCTTAAATCCTCGGTGGACTGAAGCTTTCTTT
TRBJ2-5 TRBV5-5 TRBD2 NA CASSISGRANLETQYF TGTGCCAGCAGCATAAGCGGGAGGGCCAACTTAGAGACCCAGTACTTC
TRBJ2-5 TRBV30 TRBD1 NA CAWDRGQGQETQYF TGTGCCTGGGACCGTGGACAGGGCCAAGAGACCCAGTACTTC
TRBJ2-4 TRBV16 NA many CASSPDAAKNIQYF TGTGCCAGCAGCCCCGACGCAGCCAAAAACATTCAGTACTTC
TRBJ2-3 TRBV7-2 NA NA CASSLALSDTQYF TGTGCCAGCAGCTTAGCCCTATCCGATACGCAGTATTTT
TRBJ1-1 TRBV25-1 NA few CASSARGVVEAFF TGTGCCAGCAGTGCCCGGGGGGTGGTTGAAGCTTTCTTT
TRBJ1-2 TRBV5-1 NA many CASSDGHSNYGYTF TGCGCCAGCAGCGATGGACATTCTAACTATGGCTACACCTTC
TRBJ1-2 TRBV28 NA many CASTSANYGYTF TGTGCCAGCACCAGTGCTAACTATGGCTACACCTTC
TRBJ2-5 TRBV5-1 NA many CASSLVGSQETQYF TGCGCCAGCAGCTTGGTCGGCTCCCAAGAGACCCAGTACTTC
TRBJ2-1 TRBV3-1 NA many CASSQGGLSRNEQFF TGTGCCAGCAGCCAAGGTGGACTGTCCCGGAATGAGCAGTTCTTC
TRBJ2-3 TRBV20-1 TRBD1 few CSASRQGRDTQYF TGCAGTGCTTCCCGACAGGGAAGGGATACGCAGTATTTT
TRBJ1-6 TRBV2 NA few CASRELQNSPLHF TGTGCCAGCAGGGAATTACAGAATTCACCCCTCCACTTT
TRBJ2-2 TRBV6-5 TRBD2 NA CASSYLGTRGNTGELFF TGTGCCAGCAGTTACCTCGGGACTAGGGGGAACACCGGGGAGCTGTTTTTT
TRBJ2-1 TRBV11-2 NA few CASSRSTFSSYNEQFF TGTGCCAGCAGCCGCTCGACCTTTAGCTCCTACAATGAGCAGTTCTTC
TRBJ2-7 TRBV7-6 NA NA CASSLEDGGYEQYF TGTGCCAGCAGCTTAGAGGACGGGGGCTACGAGCAGTACTTC
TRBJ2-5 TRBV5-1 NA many CASSFDQETQYF TGCGCCAGCAGCTTCGATCAGGAGACCCAGTACTTC
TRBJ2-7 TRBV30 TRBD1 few CAWSVSGQSYEQYF TGTGCCTGGAGTGTTTCGGGACAGTCCTACGAGCAGTACTTC
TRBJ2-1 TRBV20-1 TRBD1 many CSALPGTGTDNEQFF TGCAGTGCTCTCCCGGGGACAGGCACCGACAATGAGCAGTTCTTC
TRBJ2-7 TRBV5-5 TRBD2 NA CASSSKGLARPYEQYF TGTGCCAGCAGCTCAAAGGGACTAGCGAGACCTTACGAGCAGTACTTC
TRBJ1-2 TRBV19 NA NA CASQGSIYGYTF TGTGCCAGCCAGGGTTCAATCTATGGCTACACCTTC
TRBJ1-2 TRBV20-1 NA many CSASDSNYGYTF TGCAGTGCTAGTGACAGTAACTATGGCTACACCTTC
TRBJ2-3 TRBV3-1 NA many CASSQDDGTDTQYF TGTGCCAGCAGCCAAGATGATGGCACAGATACGCAGTATTTT
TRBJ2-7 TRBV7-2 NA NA CASSSLFGQYF TGTGCCAGCAGCTCACTGTTCGGGCAGTACTTC
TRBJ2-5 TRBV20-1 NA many CSARGDTKETQYF TGCAGTGCTAGAGGGGACACTAAAGAGACCCAGTACTTC
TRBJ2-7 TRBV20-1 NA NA CSARGNGRGEQYF TGCAGTGCTAGAGGAAACGGGAGAGGCGAGCAGTACTTC